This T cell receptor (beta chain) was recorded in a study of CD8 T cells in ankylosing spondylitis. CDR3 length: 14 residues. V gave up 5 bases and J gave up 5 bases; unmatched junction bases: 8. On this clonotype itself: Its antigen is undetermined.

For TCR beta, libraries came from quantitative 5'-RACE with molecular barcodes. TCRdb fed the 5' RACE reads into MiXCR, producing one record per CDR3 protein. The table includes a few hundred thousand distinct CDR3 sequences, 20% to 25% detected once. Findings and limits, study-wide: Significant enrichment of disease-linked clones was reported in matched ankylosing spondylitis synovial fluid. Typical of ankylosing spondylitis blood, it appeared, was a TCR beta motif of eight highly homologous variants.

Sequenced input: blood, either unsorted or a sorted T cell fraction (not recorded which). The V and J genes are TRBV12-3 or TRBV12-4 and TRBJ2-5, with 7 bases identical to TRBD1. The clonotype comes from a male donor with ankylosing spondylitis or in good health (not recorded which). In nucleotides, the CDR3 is TGTGCCAGCAGTCCACAAACAGGGGAGGAGACCCAGTACTTC. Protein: CASSPQTGEETQYF.